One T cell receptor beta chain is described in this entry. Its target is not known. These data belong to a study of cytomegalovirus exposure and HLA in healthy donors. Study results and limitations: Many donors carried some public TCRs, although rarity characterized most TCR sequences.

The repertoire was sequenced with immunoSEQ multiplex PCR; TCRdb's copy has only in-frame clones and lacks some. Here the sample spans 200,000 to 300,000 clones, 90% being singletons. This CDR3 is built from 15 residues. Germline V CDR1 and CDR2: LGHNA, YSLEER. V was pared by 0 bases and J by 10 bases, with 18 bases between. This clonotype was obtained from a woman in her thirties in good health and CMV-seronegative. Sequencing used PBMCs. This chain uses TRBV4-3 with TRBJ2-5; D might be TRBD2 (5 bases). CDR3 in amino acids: CASSQDFGVREGQYF. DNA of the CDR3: TGCGCCAGCAGCCAAGATTTTGGGGTTAGAGAGGGCCAGTACTTC.